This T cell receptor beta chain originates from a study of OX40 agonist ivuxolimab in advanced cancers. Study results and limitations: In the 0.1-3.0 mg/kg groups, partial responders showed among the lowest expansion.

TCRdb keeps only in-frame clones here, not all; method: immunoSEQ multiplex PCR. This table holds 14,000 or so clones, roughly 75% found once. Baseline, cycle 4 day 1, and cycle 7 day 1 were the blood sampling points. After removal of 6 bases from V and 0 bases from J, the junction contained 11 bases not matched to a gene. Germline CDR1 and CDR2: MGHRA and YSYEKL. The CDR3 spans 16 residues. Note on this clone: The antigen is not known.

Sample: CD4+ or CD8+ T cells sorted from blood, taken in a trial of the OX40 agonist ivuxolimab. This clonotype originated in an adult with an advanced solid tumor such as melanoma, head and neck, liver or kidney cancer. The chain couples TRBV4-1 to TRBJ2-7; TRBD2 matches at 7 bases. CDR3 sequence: CASSPTSEIHSYEQYF. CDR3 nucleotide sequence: TGCGCCAGCAGTCCCACTAGCGAGATACACTCCTACGAGCAGTACTTC.